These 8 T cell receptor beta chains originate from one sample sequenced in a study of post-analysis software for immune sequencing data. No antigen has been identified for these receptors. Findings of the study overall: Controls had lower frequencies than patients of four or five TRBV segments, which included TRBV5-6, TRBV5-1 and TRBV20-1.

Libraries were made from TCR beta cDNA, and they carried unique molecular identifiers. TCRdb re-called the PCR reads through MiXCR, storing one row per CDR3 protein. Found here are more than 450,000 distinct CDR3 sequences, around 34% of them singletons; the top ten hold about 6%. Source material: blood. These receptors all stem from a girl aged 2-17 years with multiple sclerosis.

In DNA, the CDR3 is TGTGCCAGTACCATAGAACAGGGAACCCGCTCCTACGAGCAGTACTTC. Its translation is CASTIEQGTRSYEQYF. The chain couples TRBV19 to TRBJ2-7, with D possibly matching TRBD1 (6 bases). CDR1 and CDR2 (germline): LNHDA, SQIVND (reference sequence). This CDR3 spans 16 amino acids. V was clipped by 7 bases and J by 0 bases, with 19 bases between them.

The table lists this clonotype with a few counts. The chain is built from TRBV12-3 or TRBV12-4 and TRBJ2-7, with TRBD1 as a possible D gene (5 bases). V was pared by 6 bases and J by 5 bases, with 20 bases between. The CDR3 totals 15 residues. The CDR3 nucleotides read TGTGCCAGCAGGCCTGGATCAGGGTATCTGAACGAGCAGTACTTC. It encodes CASRPGSGYLNEQYF.

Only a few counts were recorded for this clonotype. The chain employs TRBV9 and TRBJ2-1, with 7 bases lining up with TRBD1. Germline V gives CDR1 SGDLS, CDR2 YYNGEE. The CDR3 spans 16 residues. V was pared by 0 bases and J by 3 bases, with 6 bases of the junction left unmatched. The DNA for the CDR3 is TGTGCCAGCAGCGTAGGTAAGGGGGCGGTCTACAATGAGCAGTTCTTC. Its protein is CASSVGKGAVYNEQFF.

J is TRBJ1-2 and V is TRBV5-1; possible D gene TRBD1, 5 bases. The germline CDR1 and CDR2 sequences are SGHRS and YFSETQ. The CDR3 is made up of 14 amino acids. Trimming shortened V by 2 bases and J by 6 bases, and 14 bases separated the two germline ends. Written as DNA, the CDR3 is TGCGCCAGCAGCTTTTATGGGGCATCCGATGGCTACACCTTC. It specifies CASSFYGASDGYTF. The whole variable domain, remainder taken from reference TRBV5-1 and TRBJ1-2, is KAGVTQTPRYLIKTRGQQVTLSCSPISGHRSVSWYQQTPGQGLQFLFEYFSETQRNKGNFPGRFSGRQFSNSRSEMNVSTLELGDSALYLCASSFYGASDGYTFGSGTRLTVV.

CDR3 in amino acids: CASSLSLGHTTDTQYF. The DNA of the CDR3 is TGTGCCAGCAGTTTAAGTTTGGGACATACCACAGATACGCAGTATTTT. The V and J genes are TRBV12-3 or TRBV12-4 and TRBJ2-3, with D possibly being TRBD1 (6 bases). The ends were cut back, 2 bases at V and 2 bases at J, with 14 bases in the middle. This CDR3 spans 16 amino acids.

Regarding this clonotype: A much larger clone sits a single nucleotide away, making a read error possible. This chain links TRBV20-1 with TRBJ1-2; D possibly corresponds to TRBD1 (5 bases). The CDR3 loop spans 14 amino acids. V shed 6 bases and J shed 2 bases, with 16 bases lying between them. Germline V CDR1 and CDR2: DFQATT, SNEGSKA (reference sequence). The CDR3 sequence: CSAHRDLTNYGYTF. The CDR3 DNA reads TGCAGTGCGCACCGGGACTTGACGAACTATGGCTACACCTTC.

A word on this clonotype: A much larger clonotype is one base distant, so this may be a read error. The CDR3 region is CASSSDWGAYNEQYF. CDR3 nucleotides: TGTGCCAGCAGTTCCGACTGGGGGGCCTACAATGAGCAGTACTTC. The rearrangement joins TRBV7-2 to TRBJ2-1, with D perhaps matching TRBD1 or TRBD2 (6 bases each). The closer fit of TRBJ2-7 to the DNA end suggests the J call may be wrong. CDR3 length: 15 residues. The germline V gene has CDR1 SGHTA and CDR2 FQGNSA.

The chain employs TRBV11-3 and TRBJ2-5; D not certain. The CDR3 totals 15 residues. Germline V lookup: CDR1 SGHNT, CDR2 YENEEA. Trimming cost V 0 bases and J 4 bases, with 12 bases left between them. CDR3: CASSLDGSVRETQYF. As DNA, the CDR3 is TGTGCCAGCAGCTTAGACGGCAGCGTTCGAGAGACCCAGTACTTC.